The rows below give T cell receptor beta chains drawn from one sample of a study of T-cell reconstitution after alpha-beta-depleted transplantation in children. TCRdb re-derived calls from the PCR reads in MiXCR, one entry per CDR3 protein. Of 100,000 to 120,000 distinct CDR3 sequences in the sample, about 6% were seen once. Specimen: PBMCs, mostly from graft donor cells, collected 360 days after TCRalphabeta/CD19-depleted stem cell transplant. The source of these receptors is a male patient between 2 and 10 years old who had a stem cell transplant for acute lymphoblastic leukemia, so the T cells may come from the graft donor. Both conserved end residues are part of each CDR3. Each record gives: clone size, CDR3 length, D gene, J gene, V gene, CDR3 protein, CDR3 DNA. A D gene is named only where the DNA matches it firmly. Size is stated for part of the rows, as once, few or many counts, or as a class when the clone is expanded.

clone_size: many; cdr3_length: 13; d_call: .; j_call: TRBJ2-3; v_call: TRBV10-3; cdr3_aa: CAISGDGRDTQYF; cdr3_nt: TGTGCCATCAGTGGGGACGGTAGAGATACGCAGTATTTT
clone_size: .; cdr3_length: 17; d_call: .; j_call: TRBJ2-7; v_call: TRBV3-1; cdr3_aa: CASSHLTLSGLTGEQYF; cdr3_nt: TGTGCCAGCAGCCACCTCACGTTATCAGGGTTGACGGGCGAGCAGTACTTC
clone_size: many; cdr3_length: 21; d_call: TRBD2; j_call: TRBJ2-5; v_call: TRBV10-3; cdr3_aa: CAISESLAGAPEASYQETQYF; cdr3_nt: TGTGCCATCAGTGAGTCACTAGCGGGAGCCCCGGAGGCATCTTACCAAGAGACCCAGTACTTC
clone_size: few; cdr3_length: 17; d_call: .; j_call: TRBJ2-5; v_call: TRBV7-9; cdr3_aa: CASSRNQGTPMQETQYF; cdr3_nt: TGTGCCAGCAGCCGGAACCAGGGAACGCCAATGCAAGAGACCCAGTACTTC
clone_size: many; cdr3_length: 18; d_call: TRBD2; j_call: TRBJ2-1; v_call: TRBV2; cdr3_aa: CASRRGPAGERSYNEQFF; cdr3_nt: TGTGCCAGCAGACGGGGGCCAGCGGGGGAACGCTCCTACAATGAGCAGTTCTTC
clone_size: .; cdr3_length: 16; d_call: .; j_call: TRBJ2-1; v_call: TRBV4-3; cdr3_aa: CASSQDAASDYNEQFF; cdr3_nt: TGCGCCAGCAGCCAAGATGCGGCCAGCGACTACAATGAGCAGTTCTTC
clone_size: many; cdr3_length: 11; d_call: .; j_call: TRBJ2-7; v_call: TRBV20-1; cdr3_aa: CSLPKGPEQYF; cdr3_nt: TGCAGTCTCCCGAAAGGGCCCGAGCAGTACTTC
clone_size: .; cdr3_length: 14; d_call: .; j_call: TRBJ1-4; v_call: TRBV7-9; cdr3_aa: CASSSYATNEKLFF; cdr3_nt: TGTGCCAGCAGCTCGTACGCAACTAATGAAAAACTGTTTTTT
clone_size: .; cdr3_length: 14; d_call: TRBD1; j_call: TRBJ2-7; v_call: TRBV20-1; cdr3_aa: CSARDETGVHEQYF; cdr3_nt: TGCAGTGCTAGAGACGAGACAGGGGTTCACGAGCAGTACTTC
clone_size: many; cdr3_length: 17; d_call: TRBD2; j_call: TRBJ2-7; v_call: TRBV7-2; cdr3_aa: CASSLAGEGLALYEQYF; cdr3_nt: TGTGCCAGCAGCTTAGCCGGGGAGGGACTAGCCCTCTACGAGCAGTACTTC
clone_size: .; cdr3_length: 19; d_call: TRBD2; j_call: TRBJ2-5; v_call: TRBV11-2; cdr3_aa: CASSSPRTSGNPIQETQYF; cdr3_nt: TGTGCCAGCAGCTCTCCCCGGACTAGCGGGAATCCTATCCAAGAGACCCAGTACTTC
clone_size: many; cdr3_length: 14; d_call: .; j_call: TRBJ1-1; v_call: TRBV10-3; cdr3_aa: CAISNIDSYTEAFF; cdr3_nt: TGTGCCATCAGCAATATCGACAGTTACACTGAAGCTTTCTTT
clone_size: many; cdr3_length: 17; d_call: TRBD1; j_call: TRBJ2-2; v_call: TRBV28; cdr3_aa: CASRAVRGQGRIGELFF; cdr3_nt: TGTGCCAGCAGGGCCGTTCGGGGACAGGGTAGGATCGGGGAGCTGTTTTTT
clone_size: many; cdr3_length: 15; d_call: TRBD1; j_call: TRBJ1-2; v_call: TRBV20-1; cdr3_aa: CSARDLRGRNYGYTF; cdr3_nt: TGCAGTGCTAGAGATCTCAGGGGGCGAAACTATGGCTACACCTTC